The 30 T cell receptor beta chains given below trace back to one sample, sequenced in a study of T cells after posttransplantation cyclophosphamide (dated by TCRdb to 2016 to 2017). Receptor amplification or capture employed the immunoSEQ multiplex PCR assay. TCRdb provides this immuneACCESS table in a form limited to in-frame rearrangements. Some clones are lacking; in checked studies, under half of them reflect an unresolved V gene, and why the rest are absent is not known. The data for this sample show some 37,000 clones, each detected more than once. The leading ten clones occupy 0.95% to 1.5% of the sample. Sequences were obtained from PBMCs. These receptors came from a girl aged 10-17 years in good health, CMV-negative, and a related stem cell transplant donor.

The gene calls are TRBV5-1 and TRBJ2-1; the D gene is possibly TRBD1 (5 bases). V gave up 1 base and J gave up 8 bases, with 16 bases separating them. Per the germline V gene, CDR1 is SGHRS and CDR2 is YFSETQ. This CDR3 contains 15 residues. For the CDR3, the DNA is TGCGCCAGCAGCTTGTGGGGCGGAGACACAGATGAGCAGTTCTTC. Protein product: CASSLWGGDTDEQFF. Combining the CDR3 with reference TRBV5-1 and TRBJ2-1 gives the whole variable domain KAGVTQTPRYLIKTRGQQVTLSCSPISGHRSVSWYQQTPGQGLQFLFEYFSETQRNKGNFPGRFSGRQFSNSRSEMNVSTLELGDSALYLCASSLWGGDTDEQFFGPGTRLTVL.

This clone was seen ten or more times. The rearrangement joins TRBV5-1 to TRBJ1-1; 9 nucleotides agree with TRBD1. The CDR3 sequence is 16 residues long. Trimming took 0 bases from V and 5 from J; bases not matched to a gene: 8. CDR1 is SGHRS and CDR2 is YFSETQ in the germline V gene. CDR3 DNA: TGCGCCAGCAGCTTGGGTGTGAGGACAGGGGTGACTGAAGCTTTCTTT. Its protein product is CASSLGVRTGVTEAFF.

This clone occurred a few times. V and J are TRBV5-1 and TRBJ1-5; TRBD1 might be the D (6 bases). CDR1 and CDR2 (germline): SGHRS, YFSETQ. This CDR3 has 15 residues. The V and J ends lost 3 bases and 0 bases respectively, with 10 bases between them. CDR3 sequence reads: CASSSQGNSNQPQHF. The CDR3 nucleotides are TGCGCCAGCAGCTCGCAGGGGAATAGCAATCAGCCCCAGCATTTT.

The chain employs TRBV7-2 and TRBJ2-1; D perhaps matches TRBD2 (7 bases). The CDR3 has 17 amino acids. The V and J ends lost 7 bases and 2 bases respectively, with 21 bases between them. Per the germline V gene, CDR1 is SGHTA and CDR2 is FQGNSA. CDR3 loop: CASIREPAGAPYNEQFF. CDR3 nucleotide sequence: TGTGCCAGCATCAGAGAGCCGGCGGGGGCCCCCTACAATGAGCAGTTCTTC.

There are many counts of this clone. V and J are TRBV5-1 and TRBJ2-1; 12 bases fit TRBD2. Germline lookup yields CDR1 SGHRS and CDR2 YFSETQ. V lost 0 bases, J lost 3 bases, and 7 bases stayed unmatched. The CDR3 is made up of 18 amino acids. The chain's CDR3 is CASSLARLAGGLYNEQFF. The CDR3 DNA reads TGCGCCAGCAGCTTGGCCCGGCTAGCGGGGGGGCTCTACAATGAGCAGTTCTTC. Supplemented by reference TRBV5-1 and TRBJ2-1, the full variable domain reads KAGVTQTPRYLIKTRGQQVTLSCSPISGHRSVSWYQQTPGQGLQFLFEYFSETQRNKGNFPGRFSGRQFSNSRSEMNVSTLELGDSALYLCASSLARLAGGLYNEQFFGPGTRLTVL.

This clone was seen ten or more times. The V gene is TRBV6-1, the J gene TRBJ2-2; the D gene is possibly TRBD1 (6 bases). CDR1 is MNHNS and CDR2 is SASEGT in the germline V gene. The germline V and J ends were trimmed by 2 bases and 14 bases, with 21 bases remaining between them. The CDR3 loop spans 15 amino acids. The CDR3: CASSESSWDTEELFF. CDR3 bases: TGTGCCAGCAGTGAAAGCTCCTGGGACACGGAGGAACTGTTTTTT.

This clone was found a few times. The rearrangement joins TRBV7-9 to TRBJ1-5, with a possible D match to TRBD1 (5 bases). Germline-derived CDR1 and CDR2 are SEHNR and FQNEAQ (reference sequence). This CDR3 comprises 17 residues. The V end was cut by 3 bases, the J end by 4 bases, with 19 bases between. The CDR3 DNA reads TGTGCCAGCAGCTTCAGCCACACGAAGGGGTGGAATCAGCCCCAGCATTTT. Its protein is CASSFSHTKGWNQPQHF.

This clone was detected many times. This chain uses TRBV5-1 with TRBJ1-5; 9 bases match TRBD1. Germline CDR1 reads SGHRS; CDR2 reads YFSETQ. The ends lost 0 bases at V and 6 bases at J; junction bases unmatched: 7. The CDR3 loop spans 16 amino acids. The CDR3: CASSLGGDRVGQPQHF. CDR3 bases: TGCGCCAGCAGCTTGGGGGGGGACAGGGTCGGTCAGCCCCAGCATTTT.

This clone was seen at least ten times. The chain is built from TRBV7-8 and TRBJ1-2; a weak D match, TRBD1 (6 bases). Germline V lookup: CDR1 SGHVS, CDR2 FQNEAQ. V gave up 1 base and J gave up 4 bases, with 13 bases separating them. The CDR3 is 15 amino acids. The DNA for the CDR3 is TGTGCCAGCAGCTTAGATACTACAGGGATCTATGGCTACACCTTC. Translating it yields CASSLDTTGIYGYTF.

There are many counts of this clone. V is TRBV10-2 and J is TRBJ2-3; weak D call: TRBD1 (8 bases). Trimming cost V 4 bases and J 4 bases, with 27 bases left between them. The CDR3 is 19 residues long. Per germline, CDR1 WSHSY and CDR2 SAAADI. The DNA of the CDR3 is TGCGCCAGCAGTGTAGGCAGGGGGCGCGGGGCGGGGGTTGCAGATACGCAGTATTTT. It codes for CASSVGRGRGAGVADTQYF.

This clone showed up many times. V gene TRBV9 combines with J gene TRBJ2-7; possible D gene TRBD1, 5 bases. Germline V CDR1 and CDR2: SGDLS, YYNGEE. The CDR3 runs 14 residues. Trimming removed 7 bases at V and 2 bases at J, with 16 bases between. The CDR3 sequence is CASGQGGVPYEQYF. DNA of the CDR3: TGTGCCAGCGGTCAGGGTGGGGTGCCCTACGAGCAGTACTTC. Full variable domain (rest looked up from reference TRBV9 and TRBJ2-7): DSGVTQTPKHLITATGQRVTLRCSPRSGDLSVYWYQQSLDQGLQFLIQYYNGEERAKGNILERFSAQQFPDLHSELNLSSLELGDSALYFCASGQGGVPYEQYFGPGTRLTVT.

The CDR3 DNA sequence: TGTGCCAGCAGCTGGGGGGGGGAGGGGTCTCTCGAGACCCAGTACTTC. It translates to CASSWGGEGSLETQYF. This rearrangement joins TRBV11-2 to TRBJ2-5; 7 nucleotides line up with TRBD2. J lost 5 bases, V lost 4 bases, and 13 bases had no gene match. Per germline, CDR1 SGHAT and CDR2 FQNNGV. This CDR3 comprises 16 residues. The whole variable domain, remainder taken from reference TRBV11-2 and TRBJ2-5, is EAGVAQSPRYKIIEKRQSVAFWCNPISGHATLYWYQQILGQGPKLLIQFQNNGVVDDSQLPKDRFSAERLKGVDSTLKIQPAKLEDSAVYLCASSWGGEGSLETQYFGPGTRLLVL.

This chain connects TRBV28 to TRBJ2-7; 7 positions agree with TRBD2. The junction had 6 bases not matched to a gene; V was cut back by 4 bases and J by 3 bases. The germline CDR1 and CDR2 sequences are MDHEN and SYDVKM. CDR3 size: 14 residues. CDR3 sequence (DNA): TGTGCCAGCAGTTCGGGGGGTAGCAGCTACGAGCAGTACTTC. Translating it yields CASSSGGSSYEQYF.

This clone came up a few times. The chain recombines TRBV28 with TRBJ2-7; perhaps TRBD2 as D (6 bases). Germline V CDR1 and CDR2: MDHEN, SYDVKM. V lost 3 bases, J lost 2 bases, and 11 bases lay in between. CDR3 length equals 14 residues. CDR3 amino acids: CASSFAAGTYEQYF. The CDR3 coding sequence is TGTGCCAGCAGTTTCGCCGCGGGGACCTACGAGCAGTACTTC.

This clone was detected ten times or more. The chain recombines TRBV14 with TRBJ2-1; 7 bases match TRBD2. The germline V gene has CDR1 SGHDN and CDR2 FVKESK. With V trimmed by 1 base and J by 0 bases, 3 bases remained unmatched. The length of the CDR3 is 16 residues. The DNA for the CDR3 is TGTGCCAGCAGCCAAGTGGGGGGGAGCTCCTACAATGAGCAGTTCTTC. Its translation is CASSQVGGSSYNEQFF.

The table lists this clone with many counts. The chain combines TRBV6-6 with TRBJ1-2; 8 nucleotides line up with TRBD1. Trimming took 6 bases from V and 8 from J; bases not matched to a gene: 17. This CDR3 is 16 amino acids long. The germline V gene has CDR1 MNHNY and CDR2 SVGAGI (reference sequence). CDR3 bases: TGTGCCAGCAGCAACAAGGACAGGGAGGGTGTGGGGGGCTACACCTTC. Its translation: CASSNKDREGVGGYTF.

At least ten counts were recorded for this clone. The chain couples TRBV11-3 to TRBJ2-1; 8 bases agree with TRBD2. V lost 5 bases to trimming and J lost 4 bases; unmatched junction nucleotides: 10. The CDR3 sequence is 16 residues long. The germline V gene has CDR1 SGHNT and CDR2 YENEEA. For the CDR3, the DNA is TGTGCCAGCAGCACTTCGCTAGCGGGTCCTTACAATGAGCAGTTCTTC. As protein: CASSTSLAGPYNEQFF.

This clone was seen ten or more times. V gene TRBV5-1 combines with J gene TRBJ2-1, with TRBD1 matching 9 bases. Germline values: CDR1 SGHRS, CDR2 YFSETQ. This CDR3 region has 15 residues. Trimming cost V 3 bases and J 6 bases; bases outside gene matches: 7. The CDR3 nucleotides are TGCGCCAGCAGCTCCCGGGACAGGGCTTTCAATGAGCAGTTCTTC. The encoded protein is CASSSRDRAFNEQFF.

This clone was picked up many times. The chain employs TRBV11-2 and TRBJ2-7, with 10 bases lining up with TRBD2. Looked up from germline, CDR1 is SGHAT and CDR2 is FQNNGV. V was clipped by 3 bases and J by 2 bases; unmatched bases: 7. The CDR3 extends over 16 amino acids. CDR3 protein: CASSFLSGRRPYEQYF. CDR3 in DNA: TGTGCCAGCAGCTTCCTTAGCGGGAGGAGGCCCTACGAGCAGTACTTC. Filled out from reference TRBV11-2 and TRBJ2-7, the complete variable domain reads EAGVAQSPRYKIIEKRQSVAFWCNPISGHATLYWYQQILGQGPKLLIQFQNNGVVDDSQLPKDRFSAERLKGVDSTLKIQPAKLEDSAVYLCASSFLSGRRPYEQYFGPGTRLTVT.

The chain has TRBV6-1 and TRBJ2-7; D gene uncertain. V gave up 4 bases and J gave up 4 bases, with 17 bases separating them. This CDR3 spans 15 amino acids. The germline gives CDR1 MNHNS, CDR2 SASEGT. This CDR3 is CASSVSTSPTYEQYF. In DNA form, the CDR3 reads TGTGCCAGCAGTGTGTCGACAAGCCCTACTTACGAGCAGTACTTC.

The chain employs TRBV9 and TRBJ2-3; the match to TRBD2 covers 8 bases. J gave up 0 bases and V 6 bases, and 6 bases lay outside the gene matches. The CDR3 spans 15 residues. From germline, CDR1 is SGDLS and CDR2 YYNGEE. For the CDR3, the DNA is TGTGCCAGCACTCCGGGGGGGGTCAGCACAGATACGCAGTATTTT. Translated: CASTPGGVSTDTQYF.

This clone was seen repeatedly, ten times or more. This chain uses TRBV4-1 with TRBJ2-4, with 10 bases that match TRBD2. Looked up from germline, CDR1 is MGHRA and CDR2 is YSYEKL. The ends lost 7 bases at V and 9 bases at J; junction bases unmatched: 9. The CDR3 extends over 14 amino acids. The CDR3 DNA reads TGCGCCAGCACCACAGGGGCTAGCGGGGGCATTCAGTACTTC. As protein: CASTTGASGGIQYF.

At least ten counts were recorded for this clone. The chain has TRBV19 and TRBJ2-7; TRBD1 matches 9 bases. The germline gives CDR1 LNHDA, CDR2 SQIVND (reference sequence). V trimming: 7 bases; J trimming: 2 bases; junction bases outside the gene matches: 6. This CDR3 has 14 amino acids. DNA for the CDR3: TGTGCCAGTAACAGTAGACAGGGGGCCTACGAGCAGTACTTC. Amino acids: CASNSRQGAYEQYF.

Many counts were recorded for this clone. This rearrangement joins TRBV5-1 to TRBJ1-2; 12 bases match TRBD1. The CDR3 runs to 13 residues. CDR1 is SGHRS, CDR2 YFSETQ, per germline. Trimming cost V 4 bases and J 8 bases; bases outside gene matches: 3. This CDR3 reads CASSPGTGGGYTF. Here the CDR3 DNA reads TGCGCCAGCAGCCCAGGGACAGGGGGCGGCTACACCTTC.

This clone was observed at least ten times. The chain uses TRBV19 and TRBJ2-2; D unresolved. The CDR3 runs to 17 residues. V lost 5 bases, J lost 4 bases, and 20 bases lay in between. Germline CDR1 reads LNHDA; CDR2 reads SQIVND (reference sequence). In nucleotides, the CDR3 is TGTGCCAGTAGTCCCCTCTGGGTAGCATCAGCCACCGGGGAGCTGTTTTTT. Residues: CASSPLWVASATGELFF.

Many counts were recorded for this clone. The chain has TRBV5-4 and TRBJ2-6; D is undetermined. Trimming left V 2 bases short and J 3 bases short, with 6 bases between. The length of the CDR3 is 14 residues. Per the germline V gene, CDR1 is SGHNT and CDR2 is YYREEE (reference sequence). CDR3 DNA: TGTGCCAGCAGCTTTAACATTGGGGCCAACGTCCTGACTTTC. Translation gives CASSFNIGANVLTF. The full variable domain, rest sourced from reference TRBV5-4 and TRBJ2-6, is ETGVTQSPTHLIKTRGQQVTLRCSSQSGHNTVSWYQQALGQGPQFIFQYYREEENGRGNFPPRFSGLQFPNYSSELNVNALELDDSALYLCASSFNIGANVLTFGAGSRLTVL.

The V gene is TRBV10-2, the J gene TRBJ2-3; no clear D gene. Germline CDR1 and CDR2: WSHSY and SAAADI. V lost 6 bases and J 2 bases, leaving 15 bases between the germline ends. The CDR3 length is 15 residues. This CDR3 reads CASRSVELYTDTQYF. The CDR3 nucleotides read TGCGCCAGCAGGTCTGTCGAGCTCTACACAGATACGCAGTATTTT.

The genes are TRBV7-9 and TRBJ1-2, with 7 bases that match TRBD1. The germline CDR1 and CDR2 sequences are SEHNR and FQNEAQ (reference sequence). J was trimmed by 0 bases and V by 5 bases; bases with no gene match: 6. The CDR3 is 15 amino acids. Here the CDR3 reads CASSPDRVSNYGYTF. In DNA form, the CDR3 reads TGTGCCAGCAGCCCCGACAGGGTTTCTAACTATGGCTACACCTTC.

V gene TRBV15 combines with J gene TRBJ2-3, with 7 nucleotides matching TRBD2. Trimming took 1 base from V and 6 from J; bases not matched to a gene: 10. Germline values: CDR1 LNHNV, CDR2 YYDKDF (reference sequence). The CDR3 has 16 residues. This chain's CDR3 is CATSRGRTRSLDTQYF. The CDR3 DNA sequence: TGTGCCACCAGCAGAGGCAGGACTAGGAGTTTGGATACGCAGTATTTT.

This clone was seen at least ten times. The CDR3 DNA follows: TGTGCCATCAGTGGGGGGACTAGCGGGAACAGCCAAGAGACCCAGTACTTC. Translating gives CAISGGTSGNSQETQYF. The chain is built from TRBV10-3 and TRBJ2-5; 13 bases line up with TRBD2. This CDR3 is built from 17 residues. The junction had 6 bases not matched to a gene; V was cut back by 4 bases and J by 1 base. Looked up from germline, CDR1 is ENHRY and CDR2 is SYGVKD.